This TCR beta chain was captured by sequencing in a study of T-cell memory formation after mild COVID-19. General study results and limits: Clones that contracted from day 15 to 85 had balanced CD4/CD8; later expanders were CD4+ biased. Pre-infection memory already had some responding clones, implying cross-reactive memory joined. The study found contracting CD4+ clones mainly in CM and EM and contracting CD8+ clones in EMRA.

5'RACE primed at constant segments yielded TCR alpha and TCR beta cDNA libraries bearing sample barcodes and UMIs. Each CDR3 protein is one row after TCRdb ran MiXCR on the 5' RACE reads. The profile shows some 100,000 distinct CDR3 sequences, 11% of them singletons. This CDR3 has 18 amino acids. The germline gives CDR1 LGHNA, CDR2 YSLEER. V was trimmed by 4 bases and J by 0 bases, leaving 18 bases between them. Worth noting for this clonotype: What it binds is not known.

The chain carries TRBV4-3 and TRBJ2-2; the D gene is possibly TRBD2 (6 bases). The sample comprised PBMCs or a T cell subset sorted from them (not recorded which). The clonotype comes from a man aged 18 to 30 who had mild COVID-19 (a few samples of this study predate the infection). Cell type and time point are not known. Here the CDR3 DNA reads TGCGCCAGCAGCCTCGTTTTCGGCGGGGATACGAACACCGGGGAGCTGTTTTTT. Translating gives CASSLVFGGDTNTGELFF.